This record concerns one TCR beta chain sequence. What it binds is not known. The read terminates 3 residues ahead of where the CDR3 ends, so the germline J gene completes it. The table came from immunoSEQ multiplex PCR; TCRdb's copy has only in-frame clones and leaves some out. Its table lists roughly 35,000 clones. The sample originates from a study of T cells in women clearing cervical HPV infection. Germline V gene data show CDR1 as LNHDA and CDR2 as SQIVND (reference sequence). This CDR3 contains 17 residues. Study results and limitations: Associations may precede or follow infection; HPV-specific or memory T cells were not isolated. CIN3+ cases had significantly higher TCR repertoire richness than controls, but evenness did not differ.

This receptor was identified in a woman between 18 and 69 years old with a cervical HPV16 infection that either progressed to CIN3+ or cleared (not recorded which). V gene TRBV19 combines with J gene TRBJ2-3; TRBD2 matches at 9 bases. Sequencing was performed on blood buffy coat. The CDR3 DNA, read in part, is TGTGCCAGTAGTTCTGCGCGGGGGGGGGCTGTATTAGAGACG. This encodes CASSSARGGAVLET. The CDR3 in its entirety is CASSSARGGAVLETQYF.